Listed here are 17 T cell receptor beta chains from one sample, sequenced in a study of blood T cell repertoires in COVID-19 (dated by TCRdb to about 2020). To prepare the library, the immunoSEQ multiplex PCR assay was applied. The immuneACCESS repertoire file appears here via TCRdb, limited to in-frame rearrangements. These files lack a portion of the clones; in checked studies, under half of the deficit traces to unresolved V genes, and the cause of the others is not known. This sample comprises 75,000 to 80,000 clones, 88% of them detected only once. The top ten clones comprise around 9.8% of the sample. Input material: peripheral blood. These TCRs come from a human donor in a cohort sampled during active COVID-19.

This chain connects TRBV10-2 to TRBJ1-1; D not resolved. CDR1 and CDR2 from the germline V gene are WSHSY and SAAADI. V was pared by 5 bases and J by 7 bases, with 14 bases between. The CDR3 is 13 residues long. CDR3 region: CASSLQWGGEAFF. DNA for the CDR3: TGCGCCAGCAGTCTCCAGTGGGGAGGTGAAGCTTTCTTT.

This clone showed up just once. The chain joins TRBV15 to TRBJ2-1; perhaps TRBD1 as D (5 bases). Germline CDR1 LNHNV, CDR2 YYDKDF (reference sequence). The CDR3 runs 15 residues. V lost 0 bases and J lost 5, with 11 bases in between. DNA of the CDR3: TGTGCCACCAGCAGAGATCAGGGCCGCAACAATGAGCAGTTCTTC. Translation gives CATSRDQGRNNEQFF.

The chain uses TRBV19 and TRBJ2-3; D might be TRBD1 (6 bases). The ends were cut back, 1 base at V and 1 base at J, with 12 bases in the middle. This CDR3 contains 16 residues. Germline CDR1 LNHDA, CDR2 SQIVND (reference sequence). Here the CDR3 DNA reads TGTGCCAGTAGTATAGGGCAGGGGATGGGCACAGATACGCAGTATTTT. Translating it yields CASSIGQGMGTDTQYF.

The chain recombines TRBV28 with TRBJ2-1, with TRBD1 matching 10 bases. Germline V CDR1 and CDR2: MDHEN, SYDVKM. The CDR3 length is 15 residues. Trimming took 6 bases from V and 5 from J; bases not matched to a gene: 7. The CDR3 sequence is CASSRDRGRNNEQFF. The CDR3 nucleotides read TGTGCCAGCAGCCGGGACAGGGGACGAAACAATGAGCAGTTCTTC. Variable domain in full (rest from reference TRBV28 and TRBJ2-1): DVKVTQSSRYLVKRTGEKVFLECVQDMDHENMFWYRQDPGLGLRLIYFSYDVKMKEKGDIPEGYSVSREKKERFSLILESASTNQTSMYLCASSRDRGRNNEQFFGPGTRLTVL.

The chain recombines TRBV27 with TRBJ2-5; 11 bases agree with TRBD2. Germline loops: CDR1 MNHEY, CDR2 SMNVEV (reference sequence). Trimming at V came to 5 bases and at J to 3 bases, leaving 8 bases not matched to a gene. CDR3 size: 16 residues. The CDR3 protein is CASSGSLAGVEETQYF. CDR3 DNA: TGTGCCAGCAGTGGCTCACTAGCGGGAGTGGAAGAGACCCAGTACTTC.

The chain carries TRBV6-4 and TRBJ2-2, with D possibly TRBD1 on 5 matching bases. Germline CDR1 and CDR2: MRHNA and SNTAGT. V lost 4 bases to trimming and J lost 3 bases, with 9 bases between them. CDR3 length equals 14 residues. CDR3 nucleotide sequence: TGTGCCAGCAGTGCCCAGGGATACACCGGGGAGCTGTTTTTT. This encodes CASSAQGYTGELFF.

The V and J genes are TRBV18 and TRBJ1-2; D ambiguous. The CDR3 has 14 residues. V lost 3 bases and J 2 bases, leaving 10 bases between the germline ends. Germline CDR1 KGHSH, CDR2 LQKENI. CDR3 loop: CASSPPTENYGYTF. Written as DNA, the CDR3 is TGTGCCAGCTCACCTCCGACGGAGAACTATGGCTACACCTTC.

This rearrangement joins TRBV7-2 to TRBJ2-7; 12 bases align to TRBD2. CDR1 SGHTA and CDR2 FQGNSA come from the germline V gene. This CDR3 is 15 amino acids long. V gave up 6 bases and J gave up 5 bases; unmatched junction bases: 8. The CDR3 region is CASSTRTSGMHEQYF. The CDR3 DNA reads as TGTGCCAGCAGTACTCGGACTAGCGGGATGCACGAGCAGTACTTC.

CDR3 bases: TGTGCCAGTAGTATAGCTCAGGGTAGGCAGCCCCAGCATTTT. Its translation: CASSIAQGRQPQHF. This chain joins TRBV19 and TRBJ1-5, with a tentative D call TRBD1 (5 bases). The CDR3 runs 14 residues. Trimming removed 1 base at V and 7 bases at J, with 11 bases between. CDR1 and CDR2 (germline): LNHDA, SQIVND (reference sequence).

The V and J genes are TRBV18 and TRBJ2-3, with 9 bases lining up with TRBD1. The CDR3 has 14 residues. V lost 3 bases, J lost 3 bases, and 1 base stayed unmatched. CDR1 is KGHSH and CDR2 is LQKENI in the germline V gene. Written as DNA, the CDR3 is TGTGCCAGCTCACCCGGGACAGGGACAGATACGCAGTATTTT. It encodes CASSPGTGTDTQYF.

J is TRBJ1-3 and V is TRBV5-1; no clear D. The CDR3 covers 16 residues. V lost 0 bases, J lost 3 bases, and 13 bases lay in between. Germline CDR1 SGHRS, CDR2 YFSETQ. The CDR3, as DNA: TGCGCCAGCAGCTTGGCCGGAGTCAGCCGTGGAAACACCATATATTTT. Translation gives CASSLAGVSRGNTIYF.

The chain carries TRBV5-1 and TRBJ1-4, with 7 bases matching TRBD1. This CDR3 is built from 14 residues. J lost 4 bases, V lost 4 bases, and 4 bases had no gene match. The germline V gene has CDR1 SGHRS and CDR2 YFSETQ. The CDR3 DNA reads TGCGCCAGCAGCACGGGACAGCATAATGAAAAACTGTTTTTT. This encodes CASSTGQHNEKLFF.

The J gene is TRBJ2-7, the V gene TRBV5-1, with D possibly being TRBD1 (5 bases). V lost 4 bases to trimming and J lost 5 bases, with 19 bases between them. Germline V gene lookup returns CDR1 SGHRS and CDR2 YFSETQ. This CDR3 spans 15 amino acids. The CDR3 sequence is CASSVRVGLGNEQYF. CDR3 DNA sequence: TGCGCCAGCAGCGTCAGGGTTGGTCTTGGGAACGAGCAGTACTTC.

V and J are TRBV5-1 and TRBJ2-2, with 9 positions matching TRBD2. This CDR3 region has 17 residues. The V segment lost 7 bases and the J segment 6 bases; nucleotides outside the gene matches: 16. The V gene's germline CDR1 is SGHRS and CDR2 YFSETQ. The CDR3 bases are TGCGCCAGCGAGCGGGGGGTTAGCGGGAGTACTGCCGGGGAGCTGTTTTTT. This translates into CASERGVSGSTAGELFF.

CDR3 DNA sequence: TGTGCCAGCTCACCACCGCCAGGGACCTACGAGCAGTACTTC. This translates into CASSPPPGTYEQYF. The chain recombines TRBV18 with TRBJ2-7; D might be TRBD1 (5 bases). Germline V gene lookup returns CDR1 KGHSH and CDR2 LQKENI. CDR3 length: 14 amino acids. Trimming pared 0 bases from V and 2 bases from J, leaving 8 bases between.

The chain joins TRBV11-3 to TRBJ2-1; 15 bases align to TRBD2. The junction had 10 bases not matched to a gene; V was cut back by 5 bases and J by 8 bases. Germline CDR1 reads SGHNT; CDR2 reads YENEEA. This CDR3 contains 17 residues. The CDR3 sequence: CASSPRTSGGAGDEQFF. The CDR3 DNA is TGTGCCAGCAGCCCACGGACTAGCGGGGGGGCCGGTGATGAGCAGTTCTTC.

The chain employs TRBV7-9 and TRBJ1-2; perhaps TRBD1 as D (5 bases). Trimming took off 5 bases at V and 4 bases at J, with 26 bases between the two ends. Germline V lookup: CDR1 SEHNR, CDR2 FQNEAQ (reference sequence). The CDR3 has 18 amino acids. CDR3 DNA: TGTGCCAGCAGCGCTCTGACAGTTACCGACCCCGACGTCTATGGCTACACCTTC. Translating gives CASSALTVTDPDVYGYTF.